These T cell receptor beta chains were read from a single sample in a study of blood T cell repertoires in COVID-19. Using immunoSEQ multiplex PCR, the repertoire was profiled, and TCRdb retains in-frame clones only, with some absent. Among 110,000 or so clones listed, more than 80% were seen once. Sample: peripheral blood. All receptors come from a woman aged 55-69 years with COVID-19, enrolled during active disease. Both conserved end residues are trimmed from each CDR3. Each record gives: D gene, CDR3 length, clone size, V gene, CDR3 protein. A D gene is named only where the DNA matches it firmly. Size values are once, few and many counts, or a class for expanded clones, and some rows have none.

-,9,-,TRBV20-1,SVREVYGYT
TRBD2,15,-,TRBV7-9,ASSPGGGRGVTDTQY
TRBD1,12,-,TRBV5-6,ASSGDRDVHEQY
-,11,-,TRBV12-3/TRBV12-4,ASSFRRDYGYT
-,11,-,TRBV7-3,ASGGTSTDTQY
TRBD1,13,-,TRBV7-2,ASSPDRAPNTEAF
TRBD1,12,-,TRBV9,ASSVGQVGTEAF
-,12,-,TRBV19,ASSMWTEYNEQF
-,12,few,TRBV7-7,ASSLGGLGETQY
TRBD1,11,-,TRBV27,ASTGQGSETQY
-,12,few,TRBV5-1,ASSGVLGEETQY
-,12,-,TRBV7-9,ATLWADRGNTIY
-,14,-,TRBV15,ATSRDYGQARTEAF
-,10,-,TRBV15,ATSRAGSPLH
-,10,-,TRBV5-5,ASSLYISGYT
-,13,-,TRBV19,ASSLHGSSNQPQH